This T cell receptor beta chain was identified during a study of blood T cell repertoires in COVID-19. Sequenced by immunoSEQ multiplex PCR; TCRdb stores in-frame clones only, minus some. The profile covers under 300,000 clones, with approximately 91% appearing a single time and 0.94% taken by the ten largest. Trimming removed 3 bases at V and 5 bases at J, with 16 bases between. Germline-derived CDR1 and CDR2 are DFQATT and SNEGSKA (reference sequence). This CDR3 contains 14 residues. The sample comprised peripheral blood. V usage is TRBV20-1 and J usage is TRBJ1-1; TRBD1 might be the D (5 bases). The TCR was taken from a woman aged 40 to 50 who had recovered from COVID-19. The chain's CDR3 is CSASSPGFVTEAFF. The DNA of the CDR3 is TGCAGTGCTAGTTCTCCAGGGTTTGTGACTGAAGCTTTCTTT.